This T cell receptor (beta chain) was recovered during a study of blood T cell repertoires in COVID-19. The germline V gene encodes CDR1 SGHAT and CDR2 FQNNGV. Trimming removed 5 bases from V and 2 bases from J; junction bases left unmatched: 10. This CDR3 has 16 residues. Authors' processing steps: Reference gene primers were amplified, and this amplification served to estimate nucleated cell counts. The table came from immunoSEQ multiplex PCR; TCRdb's copy has only in-frame clones and leaves some out. That table gives V, J and clone size, and the DNA gave D and trimming. The sample comprises around 100,000 clones, around 91% of which are singletons, and 32% rests with the top ten.

The rearrangement links TRBV11-2 to TRBJ2-5, with 8 bases aligning to TRBD1. The receptor was isolated from a woman aged 80 or over with acute or convalescent COVID-19. The sample comprised peripheral blood. In DNA, the CDR3 is TGTGCCAGCAGCCAGGGGGCGGCTAGCGTACAAGAGACCCAGTACTTC. Amino acids: CASSQGAASVQETQYF.